The 19 T cell receptor beta chains below all came from one sample that was sequenced in a study of control samples from healthy donors and cancer patients. The protocol was immunoSEQ multiplex PCR, while the TCRdb copy is restricted to in-frame clones and leaves out a portion. The table lists 150,000 to 200,000 clones, roughly 89% of them singletons, with approximately 1.5% in the top ten. The source material was blood. The receptor set was obtained from a woman in her 30s in good health.

V usage is TRBV18 and J usage is TRBJ1-5; D possibly corresponds to TRBD1 (5 bases). Germline values: CDR1 KGHSH, CDR2 LQKENI. The length of the CDR3 is 14 residues. Trimming cost V 3 bases and J 4 bases, with 10 bases left between them. CDR3 in amino acids: CASSPGTGNQPQHF. In DNA, the CDR3 is TGTGCCAGCTCACCCGGGACGGGAAATCAGCCCCAGCATTTT.

This rearrangement joins TRBV2 to TRBJ2-1; 10 bases line up with TRBD2. CDR1 is SNHLY, CDR2 FYNNEI, per germline. The CDR3 is 14 amino acids. Losses at the gene ends were 8 bases for V and 2 bases for J; bases not matched to a gene: 3. The CDR3 protein is CASGGTSAYNEQFF. DNA for the CDR3: TGTGCCAGCGGTGGGACTAGCGCCTACAATGAGCAGTTCTTC.

DNA of the CDR3: TGTGCCAGCAGCCAAGATCCCGGGGCCGACACTGAAGCTTTCTTT. Translation gives CASSQDPGADTEAFF. V is TRBV3-1 (or the pseudogene TRBV3-2) and J is TRBJ1-1; tentatively, D is TRBD1 (5 bases). Looked up from germline, CDR1 is LGHDT and CDR2 is YNNKEL (reference sequence). The CDR3 extends over 15 amino acids. V lost 0 bases, J lost 3 bases, and 11 bases lay in between.

The gene calls are TRBV5-6 and TRBJ1-1; D possibly corresponds to TRBD1 (5 bases). Trimming removed 2 bases at V and 1 base at J, with 12 bases between. This CDR3 spans 15 amino acids. Looked up from germline, CDR1 is SGHDT and CDR2 is YYEEEE. The CDR3 spells CASSLYGRANTEAFF. The CDR3 coding sequence is TGTGCCAGCAGCTTATATGGCAGGGCGAACACTGAAGCTTTCTTT. Combining the CDR3 with reference TRBV5-6 and TRBJ1-1 gives the whole variable domain DAGVTQSPTHLIKTRGQQVTLRCSPKSGHDTVSWYQQALGQGPQFIFQYYEEEERQRGNFPDRFSGHQFPNYSSELNVNALLLGDSALYLCASSLYGRANTEAFFGQGTRLTVV.

V and J are TRBV5-1 and TRBJ2-5; D is possibly TRBD2 (6 bases). Germline loops: CDR1 SGHRS, CDR2 YFSETQ. This CDR3 has 15 residues. The V end was cut by 4 bases, the J end by 1 base, with 14 bases between. The CDR3, as DNA: TGCGCCAGCAGCCCCCGGAGGGCCCTCCAAGAGACCCAGTACTTC. Residues: CASSPRRALQETQYF. The variable domain in full, with the rest retrieved from reference TRBV5-1 and TRBJ2-5, is KAGVTQTPRYLIKTRGQQVTLSCSPISGHRSVSWYQQTPGQGLQFLFEYFSETQRNKGNFPGRFSGRQFSNSRSEMNVSTLELGDSALYLCASSPRRALQETQYFGPGTRLLVL.

The chain combines TRBV7-9 with TRBJ1-4, with a tentative D call TRBD1 (6 bases). The CDR3 consists of 15 residues. Per the germline V gene, CDR1 is SEHNR and CDR2 is FQNEAQ (reference sequence). Trimming took 1 base from V and 8 from J, leaving 14 bases between them. CDR3 nucleotide sequence: TGTGCCAGCAGCTTAGTGGCAGGGGAGGAAGAAAAACTGTTTTTT. Protein sequence: CASSLVAGEEEKLFF.

The chain joins TRBV7-3 to TRBJ1-1; D gene ambiguous. In germline, CDR1 is SGHTA, CDR2 FQGTGA. The CDR3 is 13 amino acids. Trimming shortened V by 5 bases and J by 2 bases, and 9 bases separated the two germline ends. This CDR3 is CASSLTHNTEAFF. DNA for the CDR3: TGTGCCAGCAGCCTCACACATAACACTGAAGCTTTCTTT.

The chain links TRBV7-9 to TRBJ2-7, with TRBD2 matching over 7 bases. This CDR3 has 14 amino acids. V was pared by 2 bases and J by 2 bases, with 3 bases of the junction left unmatched. Germline CDR1 reads SEHNR; CDR2 reads FQNEAQ (reference sequence). The CDR3: CASSLTSVAYEQYF. In DNA, the CDR3 is TGTGCCAGCAGCTTAACTAGCGTTGCCTACGAGCAGTACTTC.

The gene calls are TRBV3-1 (or the pseudogene TRBV3-2) and TRBJ2-1, with D possibly being TRBD2 (5 bases). Trimming took 1 base from V and 4 from J, leaving 11 bases between them. The CDR3 contains 15 residues. Per the germline V gene, CDR1 is LGHDT and CDR2 is YNNKEL (reference sequence). Here the CDR3 DNA reads TGTGCCAGCAGCCAAGCGCGGGTAGGATACAATGAGCAGTTCTTC. Translating it yields CASSQARVGYNEQFF.

The rearrangement links TRBV21-1 to TRBJ2-7; TRBD2 is the table's D call and was not checked against the DNA. TRBV21-1 is shown as a pseudogene. CDR3 size: 14 residues. This CDR3 reads CASSKEVEAYEQYF. The CDR3 DNA reads as TGTGCCAGCAGCAAGGAGGTGGAGGCCTACGAGCAGTACTTC.

This sequence joins TRBV7-6 and TRBJ1-1, with 7 bases that match TRBD1. Germline loops: CDR1 SGHVS, CDR2 FNYEAQ. V lost 5 bases, J lost 2 bases, and 17 bases stayed unmatched. This CDR3 region has 18 residues. CDR3 amino acids: CASSPIDRDLHPNTEAFF. CDR3 nucleotide sequence: TGTGCCAGCAGCCCAATCGACAGGGACCTACACCCTAACACTGAAGCTTTCTTT.

The sample holds many counts of this clone. The sample contains more than one DNA sequence encoding this CDR3. V is TRBV5-1 and J is TRBJ2-3; 7 bases are shared with TRBD2. Per germline, CDR1 SGHRS and CDR2 YFSETQ. This CDR3 is built from 14 residues. V lost 2 bases and J lost 0; bases outside the gene matches: 0. The CDR3 loop reads CASSFSGSTDTQYF. The CDR3 DNA reads TGCGCCAGCAGCTTTAGCGGGAGCACAGATACGCAGTATTTT. The whole variable domain, remainder taken from reference TRBV5-1 and TRBJ2-3, is KAGVTQTPRYLIKTRGQQVTLSCSPISGHRSVSWYQQTPGQGLQFLFEYFSETQRNKGNFPGRFSGRQFSNSRSEMNVSTLELGDSALYLCASSFSGSTDTQYFGPGTRLTVL.

V is TRBV6-6 and J is TRBJ2-2, with D possibly being TRBD2 (6 bases). Deletions cut 7 bases from V and 5 bases from J, with 11 bases between. The CDR3 runs 13 residues. Germline V gives CDR1 MNHNY, CDR2 SVGAGI (reference sequence). CDR3 sequence: CASKTGVTGELFF. DNA for the CDR3: TGTGCCAGCAAAACGGGAGTTACCGGGGAGCTGTTTTTT.

V is TRBV5-8 and J is TRBJ2-1; 7 bases agree with TRBD1. V trimming: 6 bases; J trimming: 4 bases; junction bases outside the gene matches: 10. The CDR3 sequence is 15 residues long. Germline V lookup: CDR1 SGHTS, CDR2 YDEGEE. The CDR3 spells CASTHPGQRYNEQFF. The CDR3 nucleotides read TGTGCCAGCACCCACCCGGGACAGCGATACAATGAGCAGTTCTTC.

In regard to this clone: The same CDR3 arises from other DNA sequences in this sample as well. V usage is TRBV20-1 and J usage is TRBJ2-1; 10 bases agree with TRBD2. Germline V CDR1 and CDR2: DFQATT, SNEGSKA (reference sequence). The V segment lost 3 bases and the J segment 7 bases; nucleotides outside the gene matches: 3. The CDR3 contains 13 residues. Here the CDR3 reads CSASLAGVNEQFF. DNA of the CDR3: TGCAGTGCTAGTCTAGCGGGGGTGAATGAGCAGTTCTTC.

This chain uses TRBV2 with TRBJ2-2; D is ambiguous. The V and J ends lost 6 bases and 0 bases respectively, with 5 bases between them. This CDR3 has 13 residues. Germline assignment: CDR1 SNHLY and CDR2 FYNNEI. Here the CDR3 reads CASRLANTGELFF. CDR3 bases: TGTGCCAGCAGGCTGGCGAACACCGGGGAGCTGTTTTTT.

V gene TRBV4-2 combines with J gene TRBJ2-7; D not resolved. Germline V gene sequence: CDR1 LGHNA, CDR2 YNFKEQ. This CDR3 spans 14 amino acids. The ends were cut back, 1 base at V and 2 bases at J, with 9 bases in the middle. CDR3 amino acids: CASSQVGSAYEQYF. CDR3 DNA sequence: TGTGCCAGCAGCCAAGTGGGGTCTGCCTACGAGCAGTACTTC.

There are a few counts of this clone. This chain uses TRBV7-8 with TRBJ1-5, with 10 bases fitting TRBD1. The J segment lost 2 bases and the V segment lost 5 bases, leaving 9 bases of the junction unmatched. CDR1 and CDR2 from the germline V gene are SGHVS and FQNEAQ. The CDR3 contains 17 residues. For the CDR3, the DNA is TGTGCCAGCAGCCCGGACAGGGGGTGGATGGGCAATCAGCCCCAGCATTTT. Protein sequence: CASSPDRGWMGNQPQHF.

The V call is TRBV29-1, the J call TRBJ2-7; D is undetermined. The CDR3 spans 11 residues. Germline V gene data show CDR1 as SQVTM and CDR2 as ANQGSEA. Trimming took off 5 bases at V and 5 bases at J, with 10 bases between the two ends. The CDR3 DNA follows: TGCAGCGTTCTGAGTGGGCACGAGCAGTACTTC. It yields the protein CSVLSGHEQYF.